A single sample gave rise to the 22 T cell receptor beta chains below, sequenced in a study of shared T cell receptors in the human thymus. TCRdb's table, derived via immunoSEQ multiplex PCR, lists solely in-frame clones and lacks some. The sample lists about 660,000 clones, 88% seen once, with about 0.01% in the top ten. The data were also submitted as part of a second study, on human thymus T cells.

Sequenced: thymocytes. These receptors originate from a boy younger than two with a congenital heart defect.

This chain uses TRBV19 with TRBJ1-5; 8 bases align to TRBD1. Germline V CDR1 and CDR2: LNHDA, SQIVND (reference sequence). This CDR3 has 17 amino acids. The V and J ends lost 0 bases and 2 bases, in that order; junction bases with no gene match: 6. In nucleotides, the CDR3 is TGTGCCAGTAGTATAGATACTCCGGGACAGGGCAATCAGCCCCAGCATTTT. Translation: CASSIDTPGQGNQPQHF. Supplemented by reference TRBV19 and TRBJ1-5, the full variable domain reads DGGITQSPKYLFRKEGQNVTLSCEQNLNHDAMYWYRQDPGQGLRLIYYSQIVNDFQKGDIAEGYSVSREKKESFPLTVTSAQKNPTAFYLCASSIDTPGQGNQPQHFGDGTRLSIL.

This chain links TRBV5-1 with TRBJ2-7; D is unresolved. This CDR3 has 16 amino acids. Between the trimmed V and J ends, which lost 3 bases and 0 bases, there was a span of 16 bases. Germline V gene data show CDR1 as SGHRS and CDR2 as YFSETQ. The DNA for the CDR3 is TGCGCCAGCAGCTCGGGTCTGCTCAGCAGCTCCTACGAGCAGTACTTC. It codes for CASSSGLLSSSYEQYF.

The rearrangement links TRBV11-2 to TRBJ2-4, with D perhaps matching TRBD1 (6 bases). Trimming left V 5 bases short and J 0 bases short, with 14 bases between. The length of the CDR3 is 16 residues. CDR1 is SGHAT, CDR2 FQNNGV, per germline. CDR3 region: CASSNLNRVAKNIQYF. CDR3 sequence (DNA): TGTGCCAGCAGCAACCTAAACAGGGTAGCCAAAAACATTCAGTACTTC. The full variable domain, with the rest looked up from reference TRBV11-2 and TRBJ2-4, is EAGVAQSPRYKIIEKRQSVAFWCNPISGHATLYWYQQILGQGPKLLIQFQNNGVVDDSQLPKDRFSAERLKGVDSTLKIQPAKLEDSAVYLCASSNLNRVAKNIQYFGAGTRLSVL.

The CDR3 DNA reads TGTGCCAGCAGCTTAAACAGGGGGGATACGCAGTATTTT. It is translated as CASSLNRGDTQYF. This sequence joins TRBV11-3 and TRBJ2-3; 8 bases line up with TRBD1. V trimming: 2 bases; J trimming: 6 bases; junction bases outside the gene matches: 1. The germline CDR1 and CDR2 sequences are SGHNT and YENEEA. There are 13 residues in the CDR3.

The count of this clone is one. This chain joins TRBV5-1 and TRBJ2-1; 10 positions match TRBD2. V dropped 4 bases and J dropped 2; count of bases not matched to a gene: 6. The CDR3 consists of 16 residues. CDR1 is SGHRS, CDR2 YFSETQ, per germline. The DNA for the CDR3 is TGCGCCAGCAGCGTTAGCGGGAGGCACCCCTACAATGAGCAGTTCTTC. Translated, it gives CASSVSGRHPYNEQFF.

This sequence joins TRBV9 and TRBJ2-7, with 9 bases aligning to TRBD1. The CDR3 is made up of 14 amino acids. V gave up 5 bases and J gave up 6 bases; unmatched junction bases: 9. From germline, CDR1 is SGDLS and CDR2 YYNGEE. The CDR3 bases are TGTGCCAGCAGTCGCCGGGACAGGGATTCCGAGCAGTACTTC. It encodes CASSRRDRDSEQYF.

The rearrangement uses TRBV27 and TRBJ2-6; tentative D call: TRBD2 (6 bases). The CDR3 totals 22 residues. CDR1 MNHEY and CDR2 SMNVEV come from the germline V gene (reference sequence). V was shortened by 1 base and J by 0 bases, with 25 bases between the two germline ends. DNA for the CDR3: TGTGCCAGCAGTTTATTAGTGGGGGGATGGGGACGATCTCCCTCTGGGGCCAACGTCCTGACTTTC. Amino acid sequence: CASSLLVGGWGRSPSGANVLTF.

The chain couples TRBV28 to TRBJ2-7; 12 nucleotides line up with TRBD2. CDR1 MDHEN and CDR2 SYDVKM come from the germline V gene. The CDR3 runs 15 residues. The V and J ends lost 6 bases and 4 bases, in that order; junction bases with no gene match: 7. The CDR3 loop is CASSPTSGSAYEQYF. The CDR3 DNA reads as TGTGCCAGCAGCCCGACTAGCGGGAGTGCGTACGAGCAGTACTTC.

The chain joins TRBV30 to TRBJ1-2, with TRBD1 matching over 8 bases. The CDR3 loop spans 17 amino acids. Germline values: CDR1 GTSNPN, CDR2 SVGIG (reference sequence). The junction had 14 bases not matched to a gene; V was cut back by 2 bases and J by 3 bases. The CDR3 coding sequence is TGTGCCTGGAGTTCAGCCTTTACAGGGGGTGGGGACTATGGCTACACCTTC. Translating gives CAWSSAFTGGGDYGYTF.

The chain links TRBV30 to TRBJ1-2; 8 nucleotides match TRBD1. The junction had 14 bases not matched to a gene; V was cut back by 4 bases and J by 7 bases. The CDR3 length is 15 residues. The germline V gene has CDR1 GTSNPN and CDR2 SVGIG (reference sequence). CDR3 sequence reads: CAWIGPPRGQSGYTF. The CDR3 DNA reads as TGTGCCTGGATTGGGCCGCCCAGGGGGCAGAGTGGCTACACCTTC.

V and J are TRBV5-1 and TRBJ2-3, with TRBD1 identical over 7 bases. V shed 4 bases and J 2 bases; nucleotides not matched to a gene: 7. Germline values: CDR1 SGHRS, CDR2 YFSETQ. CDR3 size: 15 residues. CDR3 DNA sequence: TGCGCCAGCAGCCCGGCTGGACAGGCCACAGATACGCAGTATTTT. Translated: CASSPAGQATDTQYF.

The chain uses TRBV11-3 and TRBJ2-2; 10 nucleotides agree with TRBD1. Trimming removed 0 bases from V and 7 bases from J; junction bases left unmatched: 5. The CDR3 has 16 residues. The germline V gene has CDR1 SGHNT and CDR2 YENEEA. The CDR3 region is CASSLDRTGGFGELFF. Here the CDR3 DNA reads TGTGCCAGCAGCTTAGATCGGACAGGGGGTTTCGGGGAGCTGTTTTTT.

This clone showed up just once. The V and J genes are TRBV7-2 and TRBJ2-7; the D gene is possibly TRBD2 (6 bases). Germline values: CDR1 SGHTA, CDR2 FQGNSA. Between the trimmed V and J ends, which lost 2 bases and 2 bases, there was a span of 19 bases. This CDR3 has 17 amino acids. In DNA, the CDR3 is TGTGCCAGCAGCTTACGGCGGCTAGCGAGTCTTACCTACGAGCAGTACTTC. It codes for CASSLRRLASLTYEQYF.

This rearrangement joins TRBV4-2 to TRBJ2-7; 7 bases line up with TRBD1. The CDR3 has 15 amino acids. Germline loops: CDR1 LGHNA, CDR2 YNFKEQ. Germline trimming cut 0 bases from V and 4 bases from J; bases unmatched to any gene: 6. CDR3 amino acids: CASSQERQGVYEQYF. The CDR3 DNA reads TGTGCCAGCAGCCAAGAACGCCAGGGGGTGTACGAGCAGTACTTC.

The CDR3 nucleotides read TGTGCCAGCAGTTCGGATGGGGACAGGGGAGGGTCTAACTATGGCTACACCTTC. This gives the protein CASSSDGDRGGSNYGYTF. The rearrangement uses TRBV27 and TRBJ1-2; the match to TRBD1 covers 10 bases. V lost 4 bases, J lost 0 bases, and 11 bases stayed unmatched. The CDR3 is 18 amino acids. CDR1 is MNHEY, CDR2 SMNVEV, per germline (reference sequence).

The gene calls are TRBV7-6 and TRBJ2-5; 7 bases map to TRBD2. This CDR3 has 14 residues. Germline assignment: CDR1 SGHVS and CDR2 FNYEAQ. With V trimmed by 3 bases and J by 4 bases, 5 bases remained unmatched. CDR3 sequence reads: CASSLRGWGETQYF. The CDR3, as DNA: TGTGCCAGCAGCTTGCGGGGGTGGGGAGAGACCCAGTACTTC.

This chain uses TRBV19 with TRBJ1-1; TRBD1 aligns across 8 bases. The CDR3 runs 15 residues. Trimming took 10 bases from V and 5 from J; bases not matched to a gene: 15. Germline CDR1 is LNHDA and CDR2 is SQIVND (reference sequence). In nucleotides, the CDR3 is TGTGCCACCTACTTCAGGACAGGGTATTTAACTGAAGCTTTCTTT. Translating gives CATYFRTGYLTEAFF.

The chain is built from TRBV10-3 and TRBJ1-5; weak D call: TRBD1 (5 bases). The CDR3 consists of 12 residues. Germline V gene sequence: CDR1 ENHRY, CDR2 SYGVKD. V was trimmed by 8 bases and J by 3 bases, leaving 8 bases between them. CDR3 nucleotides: TGTGCCATCGGGGGGTTCAATCAGCCCCAGCATTTT. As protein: CAIGGFNQPQHF.

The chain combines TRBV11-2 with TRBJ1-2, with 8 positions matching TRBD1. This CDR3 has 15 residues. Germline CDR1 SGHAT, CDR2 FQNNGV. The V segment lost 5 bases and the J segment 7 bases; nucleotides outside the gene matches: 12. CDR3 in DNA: TGTGCCAGCAGCCCCCAGACCAGGGGGCGCTTTGGCTACACCTTC. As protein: CASSPQTRGRFGYTF.

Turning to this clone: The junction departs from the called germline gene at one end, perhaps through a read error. CDR3: CASSFGDSHNEQFF. CDR3 coding DNA: TGTGCCAGCAGTTTCGGGGACTCCCACAATGAGCAGTTCTTC. This sequence joins TRBV27 and TRBJ2-1; possible D gene TRBD2, 6 bases. Germline V gene sequence: CDR1 MNHEY, CDR2 SMNVEV (reference sequence). CDR3 length: 14 amino acids.

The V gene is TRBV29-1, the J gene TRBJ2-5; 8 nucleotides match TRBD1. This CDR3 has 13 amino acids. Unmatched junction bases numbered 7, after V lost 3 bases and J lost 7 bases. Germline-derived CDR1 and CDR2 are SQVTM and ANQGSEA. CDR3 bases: TGCAGCGTTGAGGCAGGACAGGGTTGGACCCAGTACTTC. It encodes CSVEAGQGWTQYF.

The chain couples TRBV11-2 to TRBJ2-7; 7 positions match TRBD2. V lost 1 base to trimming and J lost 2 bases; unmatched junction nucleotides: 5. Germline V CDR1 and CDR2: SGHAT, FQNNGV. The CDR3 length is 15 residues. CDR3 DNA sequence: TGTGCCAGCAGCTTAGGGGGAGGGCAGACCTACGAGCAGTACTTC. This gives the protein CASSLGGGQTYEQYF. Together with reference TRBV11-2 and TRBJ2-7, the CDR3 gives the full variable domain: EAGVAQSPRYKIIEKRQSVAFWCNPISGHATLYWYQQILGQGPKLLIQFQNNGVVDDSQLPKDRFSAERLKGVDSTLKIQPAKLEDSAVYLCASSLGGGQTYEQYFGPGTRLTVT.